This record concerns one T cell receptor (beta chain) sequence. Repertoires were generated with immunoSEQ multiplex PCR, while TCRdb's copy carries only in-frame clones and drops some. The data show fewer than 150,000 clones, roughly four fifths seen once. The sample is drawn from a study of blood T cell repertoires in COVID-19. CDR1 is LNHDA, CDR2 SQIVND, per germline (reference sequence). The CDR3 totals 15 residues. Trimming removed 4 bases from V and 5 bases from J, with 17 bases in between. The clonotype comes from a human donor in a cohort sampled during active COVID-19. The gene calls are TRBV19 and TRBJ1-2; D possibly corresponds to TRBD1 (5 bases). Material: peripheral blood. CDR3: CASSTSGRQSYGYTF. CDR3 nucleotides: TGTGCCAGTAGTACTTCCGGTAGACAGTCGTATGGCTACACCTTC.